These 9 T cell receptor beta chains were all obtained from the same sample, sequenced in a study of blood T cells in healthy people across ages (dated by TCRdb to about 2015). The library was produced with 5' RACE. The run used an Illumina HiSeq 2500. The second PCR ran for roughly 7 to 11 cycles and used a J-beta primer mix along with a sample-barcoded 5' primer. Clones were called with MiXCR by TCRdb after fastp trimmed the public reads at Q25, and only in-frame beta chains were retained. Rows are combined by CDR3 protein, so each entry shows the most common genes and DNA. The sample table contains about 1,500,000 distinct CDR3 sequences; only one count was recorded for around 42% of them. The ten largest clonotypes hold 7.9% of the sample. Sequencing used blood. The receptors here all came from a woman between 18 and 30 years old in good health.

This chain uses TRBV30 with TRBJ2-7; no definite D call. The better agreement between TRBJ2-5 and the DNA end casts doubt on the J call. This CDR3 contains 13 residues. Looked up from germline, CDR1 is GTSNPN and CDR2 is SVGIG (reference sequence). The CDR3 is CAWSTRLLETQYF. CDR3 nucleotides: TGTGCCTGGAGTACCAGACTCTTAGAGACCCAGTACTTC.

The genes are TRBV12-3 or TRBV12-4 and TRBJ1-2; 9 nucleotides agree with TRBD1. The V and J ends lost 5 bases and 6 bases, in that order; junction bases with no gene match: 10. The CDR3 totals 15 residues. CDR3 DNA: TGTGCCAGCAGTCCTAGGACAGGGGCGACAGATGGCTACACCTTC. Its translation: CASSPRTGATDGYTF.

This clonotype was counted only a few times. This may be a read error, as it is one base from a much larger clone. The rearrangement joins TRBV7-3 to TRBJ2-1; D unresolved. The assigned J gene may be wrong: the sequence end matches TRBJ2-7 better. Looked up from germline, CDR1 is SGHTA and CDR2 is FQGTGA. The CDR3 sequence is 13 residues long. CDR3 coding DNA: TGTGCCAGCAGCTTAAACACCTACAATGAGCAGTACTTC. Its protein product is CASSLNTYNEQYF.

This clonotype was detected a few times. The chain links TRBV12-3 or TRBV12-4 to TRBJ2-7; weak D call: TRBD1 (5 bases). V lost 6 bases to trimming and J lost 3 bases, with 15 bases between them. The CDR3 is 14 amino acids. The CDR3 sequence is CASRGLGSNYEQYF. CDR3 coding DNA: TGTGCCAGCAGGGGGCTGGGATCCAACTACGAGCAGTACTTC.

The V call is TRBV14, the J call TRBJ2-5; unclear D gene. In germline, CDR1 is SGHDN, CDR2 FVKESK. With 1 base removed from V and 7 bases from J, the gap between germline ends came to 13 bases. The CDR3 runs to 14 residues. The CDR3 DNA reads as TGTGCCAGCAGCCAAGTCGTGGGGTGGGGGACCCAGTACTTC. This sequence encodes CASSQVVGWGTQYF.

CDR3 in DNA: TGTGCCAGCAGTGAAGCAGACGACTTAAGGGGAGCTTTCTTT. This translates into CASSEADDLRGAFF. V is TRBV2 and J is TRBJ1-1, with D possibly being TRBD1 (5 bases). V lost 0 bases and J lost 10, with 15 bases in between. Germline assignment: CDR1 SNHLY and CDR2 FYNNEI. CDR3 length equals 14 residues.

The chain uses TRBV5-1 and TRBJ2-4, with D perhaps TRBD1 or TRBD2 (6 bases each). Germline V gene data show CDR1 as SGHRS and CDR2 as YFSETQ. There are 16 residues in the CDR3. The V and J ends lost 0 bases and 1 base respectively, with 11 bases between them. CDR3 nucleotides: TGCGCCAGCAGCTTGGATGGAGGGGGGGCCAAAAACATTCAGTACTTC. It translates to CASSLDGGGAKNIQYF.

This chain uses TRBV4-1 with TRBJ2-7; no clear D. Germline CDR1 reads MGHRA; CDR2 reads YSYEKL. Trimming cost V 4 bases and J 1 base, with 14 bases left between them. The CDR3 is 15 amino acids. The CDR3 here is CASSLGKGRSYEQYF. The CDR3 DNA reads TGCGCCAGCAGCCTGGGGAAGGGAAGGTCCTACGAGCAGTACTTC.

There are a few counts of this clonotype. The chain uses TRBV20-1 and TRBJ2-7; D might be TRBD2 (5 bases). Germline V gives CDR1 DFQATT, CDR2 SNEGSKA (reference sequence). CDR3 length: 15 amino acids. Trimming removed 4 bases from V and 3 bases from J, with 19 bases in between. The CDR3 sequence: CSAIGAVGAIYEQYF. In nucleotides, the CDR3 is TGCAGTGCTATAGGAGCGGTGGGAGCGATCTACGAGCAGTACTTC.